What follows are 3 T cell receptor beta chains derived from one specimen sequenced in a study of cytomegalovirus exposure and HLA in healthy donors. Amplification used 60 Vbeta primers and 13 Jbeta primers. Sequencing used immunoSEQ multiplex PCR; TCRdb keeps in-frame clones, though not all of them. The table shows 250,000 to 300,000 clones, with around 90% occurring only once. Sequencing input: PBMCs. These TCRs come from a girl aged 2-9 years in good health and CMV-seronegative.

The chain employs TRBV11-2 and TRBJ1-2; 12 nucleotides align to TRBD1. Germline CDR1 SGHAT, CDR2 FQNNGV. V dropped 3 bases and J dropped 2; count of bases not matched to a gene: 7. The CDR3 has 17 residues. The chain's CDR3 is CASSFAAGTGGNYGYTF. The CDR3 nucleotides read TGTGCCAGCAGCTTCGCAGCCGGGACAGGGGGCAACTATGGCTACACCTTC.

The V and J genes are TRBV27 and TRBJ1-5; 10 bases agree with TRBD1. Germline V gene lookup returns CDR1 MNHEY and CDR2 SMNVEV (reference sequence). This CDR3 has 18 amino acids. The ends lost 3 bases at V and 0 bases at J; junction bases unmatched: 8. The CDR3 region is CASSFSGQGGYSNQPQHF. In nucleotides, the CDR3 is TGTGCCAGCAGTTTTTCCGGACAGGGGGGATATAGCAATCAGCCCCAGCATTTT.

The chain links TRBV5-8 to TRBJ2-5; the match to TRBD2 covers 7 bases. Germline CDR1 SGHTS, CDR2 YDEGEE. CDR3 length equals 14 residues. Germline trimming cut 6 bases from V and 2 bases from J; bases unmatched to any gene: 7. The CDR3 coding sequence is TGTGCCAGCACCAAAGCGGGGCGTCAAGAGACCCAGTACTTC. Protein: CASTKAGRQETQYF.